The T cell receptor (beta chain) described here comes from a study of T cell responses to AZD1222 COVID-19 vaccine (dated by TCRdb to 2020 to 2023). Regarding the research as a whole: Because spike-specific TCR depth and breadth did not differ between the two schedules, AZD1222 recipients who got a second dose at roughly 4 weeks were pooled with those who got a second dose at roughly 12 weeks. TCR sequencing was performed for 233 trial participants, of whom roughly 200 were given two doses of AZD1222 and roughly 25 were given two doses of MenACWY control vaccine. Trial participants were enrolled into age subgroups of 18-55, 56-69 and 70-plus years, which contained roughly 150, 30 and 60 TCR-sequenced participants, respectively. Overall study results and their limits: Spike-specific TCR breadth and depth rose significantly after two AZD1222 doses compared with day 0 and with MenACWY recipients. Reportedly, close to half of the unique spike-specific TCRs recognized epitopes lying outside the regions that are mutated in the B.1.351 and B.1.1.7 variants. Conclusions about previously exposed vaccinees are limited, since just five to seven AZD1222 recipients were seropositive for SARS-CoV-2 at baseline. Participants were mostly white British, with more females than males. The authors suggested clonal diversity may have been underestimated. The vaccine-associated CD4 TCRs covered the entire spike protein, and the dominant responses fell in regions 160-218 and 743-854. No day 14 peak-response samples were available, so repertoires were characterized only after the peak T cell response. The 56-69-year group was small, and its depth increase did not reach significance, likely because of low power.

On this clone: The antigen it binds to is not known. Base qualities are missing; no much larger clone stands one base away.

The CDR3 regions of human TCRbeta chains were analyzed by immunosequencing. In the source study's methods: Repertoire TCRs were checked for matches against a reference library of SARS-CoV-2-specific TCRs that had been generated using the MIRA antigen-specificity platform. Breadth was defined as the fraction of unique TCRs that were SARS-CoV-2-associated, and depth was defined as the fraction of total T cells that were SARS-CoV-2-associated. Using the MIRA data, each spike-specific TCR was assigned both to the spike region to which the TCR was reactive and to a CD4 or CD8 class. Log10-transformed breadth and depth values were compared by one-way ANOVA with Sidak's multiple comparisons tests. TCRdb retrieved this table from immuneACCESS and kept in-frame rearrangements only. Not all clones are present; in checked studies, unresolved V genes account for under half, and no reason is known for the remainder. Clone size and the V and J calls come from that table; the DNA yielded D and trimming. The table for this sample lists about 92,000 clones; just over 90% of them were counted only once. The top ten clones comprise roughly 20% of the sample.

The time point label, as the study defines it: baseline before first vaccination. Vaccinee samples were obtained from the UK trials COV001 and COV002, which included a single-blind randomized controlled phase 2/3 trial of AZD1222 (ChAdOx1 nCoV-19) in healthy adults. For TCRbeta chain sequencing, PBMC samples from trial participants were taken at day 0 and at day 28 after the second dose. The germline V gene sets CDR1 to MNHEY and CDR2 to SVGEGT. The CDR3 sequence holds 14 residues, the cysteine and phenylalanine included. Only the CDR3 portion is preserved as DNA: 42 bases, with reading frame beginning at the first base. Trimming removed 5 bases from V and 5 bases from J, leaving 12 bases between the germline ends.

Sequencing used peripheral blood, obtained on day 0 of AZD1222 vaccination. The clonotype originates from an adult in good health. The sequence joins TRBV6-2 or TRBV6-3 to TRBJ1-4, with the D gene not clear enough to name. In nucleotides, the sequence is TGTGCCAGCAGTCATCGTTTAAACAATGAAAAACTGTTTTTT. Its translation is CASSHRLNNEKLFF.